Following are 27 T cell receptor beta chains from one sample sequenced in a study of T cell responses to AZD1222 COVID-19 vaccine. Profiled with immunoSEQ multiplex PCR; TCRdb holds only in-frame clones, not every one. The repertoire holds approximately 79,000 clones, 80% to 90% seen once, with over 7.5% in the top ten. Here the sequenced sample was peripheral blood, taken on day 0 of AZD1222 vaccination. All receptors derive from an adult in good health.

The chain has TRBV28 and TRBJ2-3, with a possible D match to TRBD1 (8 bases). The V gene lost 5 bases and the J gene lost 8 bases, with 20 bases spanning the gap. From germline, CDR1 is MDHEN and CDR2 SYDVKM. The CDR3 is made up of 15 amino acids. The CDR3: CASSSPDRVAGTQYF. The DNA for the CDR3 is TGTGCCAGCAGTAGCCCGGACAGGGTAGCGGGTACGCAGTATTTT.

This chain uses TRBV29-1 with TRBJ2-7; tentatively, D is TRBD1 or TRBD2 (6 bases each). V was trimmed by 1 base and J by 9 bases, leaving 13 bases between them. CDR3 length equals 12 residues. Germline lookup yields CDR1 SQVTM and CDR2 ANQGSEA. This chain's CDR3 is CSVEGGGLAQYF. In nucleotides, the CDR3 is TGCAGCGTTGAAGGAGGGGGGCTGGCGCAGTACTTC.

The rearrangement uses TRBV6-5 and TRBJ2-2; D may match TRBD1 or TRBD2 (6 bases each). Germline V gives CDR1 MNHEY, CDR2 SVGAGI. The CDR3 totals 16 residues. V was clipped by 0 bases and J by 6 bases, with 14 bases between them. Here the CDR3 DNA reads TGTGCCAGCAGTTACTCGTGGGGGGCGCGGGCCGGGGAGCTGTTTTTT. Translated: CASSYSWGARAGELFF.

The rearrangement links TRBV24-1 to TRBJ2-6; no definite D call. CDR1 KGHDR and CDR2 SFDVKD come from the germline V gene. The germline V and J ends were trimmed by 3 bases and 3 bases, with 11 bases remaining between them. This CDR3 has 16 amino acids. CDR3 protein: CATSDPKSRGANVLTF. CDR3 DNA sequence: TGTGCCACCAGTGATCCGAAGTCTCGTGGGGCCAACGTCCTGACTTTC.

This rearrangement joins TRBV7-3 to TRBJ2-2, with a possible D match to TRBD1 (5 bases). V was cut by 5 bases and J by 4 bases, with 17 bases left in between. The CDR3 is 16 residues long. CDR1 and CDR2 from the germline V gene are SGHTA and FQGTGA. CDR3 DNA: TGTGCCAGCAGCCCCGGTTCAGGGCAGTTCACCGGGGAGCTGTTTTTT. Its protein product is CASSPGSGQFTGELFF.

V gene TRBV3-1 (or the pseudogene TRBV3-2) combines with J gene TRBJ2-2, with no clear D. The CDR3 totals 11 residues. From germline, CDR1 is LGHDT and CDR2 YNNKEL (reference sequence). The V end was cut by 1 base, the J end by 7 bases, with 1 base between. CDR3 region: CASSQGGELFF. The CDR3, as DNA: TGTGCCAGCAGCCAAGGCGGGGAGCTGTTTTTT.

This sequence joins TRBV28 and TRBJ1-1; TRBD1 matches at 7 bases. Germline V lookup: CDR1 MDHEN, CDR2 SYDVKM. Trimming took 5 bases from V and 4 from J; bases not matched to a gene: 7. The CDR3 sequence is 14 residues long. The CDR3 nucleotides are TGTGCCAGCAGTATCGGGACAGAGGGCACTGAAGCTTTCTTT. Residues: CASSIGTEGTEAFF.

The V call is TRBV15, the J call TRBJ2-7; 8 bases fit TRBD1. CDR1 LNHNV and CDR2 YYDKDF come from the germline V gene (reference sequence). The V gene end was trimmed by 0 bases and the J gene end by 7 bases; junction bases not matched to a gene: 5. This CDR3 is built from 14 residues. The CDR3 is CATSRDQGASEQYF. The CDR3 DNA reads as TGTGCCACCAGCAGAGATCAGGGGGCGAGTGAGCAGTACTTC.

This chain joins TRBV7-6 and TRBJ1-6, with 9 nucleotides matching TRBD1. This CDR3 comprises 15 residues. Germline V gene data show CDR1 as SGHVS and CDR2 as FNYEAQ. Unmatched junction bases numbered 5, after V lost 4 bases and J lost 7 bases. The CDR3: CASSSRTGENSPLHF. In nucleotides, the CDR3 is TGTGCCAGCAGCTCTCGGACAGGGGAAAATTCACCCCTCCACTTT.

V and J are TRBV5-1 and TRBJ1-3, with 10 bases lining up with TRBD1. This CDR3 has 17 amino acids. The trim removed 0 bases at V and 2 bases at J, leaving 5 bases unmatched. Germline CDR1 SGHRS, CDR2 YFSETQ. CDR3 in DNA: TGCGCCAGCAGCTTGGCCACTGACAGGGGGCCTGGAAACACCATATATTTT. Its translation: CASSLATDRGPGNTIYF. The variable domain in full, completed from reference TRBV5-1 and TRBJ1-3, reads KAGVTQTPRYLIKTRGQQVTLSCSPISGHRSVSWYQQTPGQGLQFLFEYFSETQRNKGNFPGRFSGRQFSNSRSEMNVSTLELGDSALYLCASSLATDRGPGNTIYFGEGSWLTVV.

The chain is built from TRBV25-1 and TRBJ2-2; 9 nucleotides match TRBD1. Germline CDR1 and CDR2: MGHDK and SYGVNS. V was clipped by 1 base and J by 5 bases; unmatched bases: 5. The CDR3 has 16 amino acids. The CDR3 nucleotides are TGTGCCAGCAGTGAATCGGACAGGGGTAGGACCGGGGAGCTGTTTTTT. It encodes CASSESDRGRTGELFF.

The V gene is TRBV5-1, the J gene TRBJ2-2; the match to TRBD2 covers 11 bases. The CDR3 is 18 amino acids. CDR1 and CDR2 from the germline V gene are SGHRS and YFSETQ. V lost 1 base and J lost 2; bases outside the gene matches: 7. DNA of the CDR3: TGCGCCAGCAGCTTGAAGGCTGGGACTAGCGGAAACACCGGGGAGCTGTTTTTT. Translation gives CASSLKAGTSGNTGELFF.

The sample holds one count of this clone. Other DNA variants within this sample encode the same CDR3. V is TRBV19 and J is TRBJ1-4, with TRBD1 matching over 7 bases. Trimming removed 3 bases from V and 6 bases from J; junction bases left unmatched: 4. The CDR3 is 14 residues long. From germline, CDR1 is LNHDA and CDR2 SQIVND (reference sequence). Here the CDR3 DNA reads TGTGCCAGTAGTATGGGGCAGGGGGATGAAAAACTGTTTTTT. Its protein product is CASSMGQGDEKLFF.

The chain links TRBV25-1 to TRBJ1-4, with D maybe TRBD1 (6 bases). The CDR3 spans 17 residues. Germline loops: CDR1 MGHDK, CDR2 SYGVNS. V was clipped by 0 bases and J by 0 bases, with 11 bases between them. The CDR3 loop reads CASSEYQGGATNEKLFF. In DNA form, the CDR3 reads TGTGCCAGCAGTGAATATCAAGGGGGGGCAACTAATGAAAAACTGTTTTTT.

CDR3 protein: CASSVAGRVGVYEQYF. The DNA of the CDR3 is TGTGCCAGCAGCGTAGCGGGTAGGGTAGGGGTGTACGAGCAGTACTTC. This chain connects TRBV9 to TRBJ2-7, with D possibly matching TRBD1 (5 bases). The CDR3 has 16 amino acids. Germline CDR1 is SGDLS and CDR2 is YYNGEE. V was shortened by 0 bases and J by 4 bases, with 17 bases between the two germline ends. Drawing the rest from reference TRBV9 and TRBJ2-7, the complete variable domain is DSGVTQTPKHLITATGQRVTLRCSPRSGDLSVYWYQQSLDQGLQFLIQYYNGEERAKGNILERFSAQQFPDLHSELNLSSLELGDSALYFCASSVAGRVGVYEQYFGPGTRLTVT.

The chain links TRBV6-5 to TRBJ2-7; tentatively, D is TRBD1 (6 bases). The germline CDR1 and CDR2 sequences are MNHEY and SVGAGI. This CDR3 contains 14 residues. Deletions cut 2 bases from V and 1 base from J, with 9 bases between. In DNA form, the CDR3 reads TGTGCCAGCAGTTACGGCAGGGGTTCCTACGAGCAGTACTTC. Protein: CASSYGRGSYEQYF.

This clone came up once. The chain carries TRBV12-3 or TRBV12-4 and TRBJ1-3; perhaps TRBD1 as D (5 bases). The CDR3 length is 12 residues. With 10 bases removed from V and 4 bases from J, the gap between germline ends came to 11 bases. The CDR3, as DNA: TGTGCCACAGGAGGGGTAGGAAACACCATATATTTT. Translated, it gives CATGGVGNTIYF.

The CDR3 loop reads CASSSQGQGRLADTQYF. CDR3 DNA sequence: TGCGCCAGCAGCTCCCAGGGCCAGGGAAGGTTGGCAGATACGCAGTATTTT. This sequence joins TRBV5-1 and TRBJ2-3, with a weak D call TRBD1 (5 bases). Between the trimmed V and J ends, which lost 3 bases and 4 bases, there was a span of 21 bases. CDR1 and CDR2 (germline): SGHRS, YFSETQ. The CDR3 has 17 residues.

The gene calls are TRBV9 and TRBJ2-1; D is ambiguous. Trimming took off 5 bases at V and 2 bases at J, with 14 bases between the two ends. Germline V gene data show CDR1 as SGDLS and CDR2 as YYNGEE. The CDR3 spans 15 residues. The CDR3 DNA sequence: TGTGCCAGCAGTCCCCAAAGGGCCCCCTACAATGAGCAGTTCTTC. Residues: CASSPQRAPYNEQFF.

The chain carries TRBV5-4 and TRBJ2-1, with 9 bases that match TRBD2. V lost 0 bases to trimming and J lost 5 bases; unmatched junction nucleotides: 3. The CDR3 runs to 15 residues. Per germline, CDR1 SGHNT and CDR2 YYREEE (reference sequence). CDR3 region: CASSLEPSGNNEQFF. The CDR3, as DNA: TGTGCCAGCAGCTTGGAACCTAGCGGGAACAATGAGCAGTTCTTC.

The chain uses TRBV5-6 and TRBJ2-5, with TRBD2 identical over 11 bases. The CDR3 loop spans 15 amino acids. With V trimmed by 4 bases and J by 2 bases, 4 bases remained unmatched. Germline V gene data show CDR1 as SGHDT and CDR2 as YYEEEE. CDR3 DNA sequence: TGTGCCAGCAGCCAGGGGACTAGCGGACAAGAGACCCAGTACTTC. Protein sequence: CASSQGTSGQETQYF.

In this sample, this clone turned up once. The chain links TRBV28 to TRBJ1-5, with a tentative D call TRBD1 (5 bases). The CDR3 contains 15 residues. Germline V gene sequence: CDR1 MDHEN, CDR2 SYDVKM. V dropped 2 bases and J dropped 7 bases, with 15 bases sitting between them. This CDR3 is CASSLLPQEKQPQHF. The CDR3 DNA follows: TGTGCCAGCAGTTTACTCCCACAGGAGAAACAGCCCCAGCATTTT.

The count of this clone is one. The chain has TRBV11-3 and TRBJ2-5, with 7 bases matching TRBD1. The germline gives CDR1 SGHNT, CDR2 YENEEA. V lost 2 bases and J lost 1; bases outside the gene matches: 4. CDR3 size: 15 residues. The CDR3 here is CASSLRQGPQETQYF. In DNA, the CDR3 is TGTGCCAGCAGCTTACGACAGGGCCCCCAAGAGACCCAGTACTTC.

The chain has TRBV7-3 and TRBJ2-5; D might be TRBD2 (5 bases). Deletions cut 4 bases from V and 5 bases from J, with 17 bases between. The CDR3 runs 15 residues. Germline CDR1 and CDR2: SGHTA and FQGTGA. The CDR3 DNA reads TGTGCCAGCAGCTCACAATTGCGGACTTTCGAGACCCAGTACTTC. Amino acids: CASSSQLRTFETQYF.

V usage is TRBV27 and J usage is TRBJ2-2; a weak D match, TRBD2 (5 bases). Trimming pared 0 bases from V and 4 bases from J, leaving 15 bases between. Germline V gene data show CDR1 as MNHEY and CDR2 as SMNVEV (reference sequence). The CDR3 sequence is 17 residues long. The CDR3: CASSLSPTWTSTGELFF. CDR3 sequence (DNA): TGTGCCAGCAGTTTATCCCCAACCTGGACTTCCACCGGGGAGCTGTTTTTT.

V is TRBV2 and J is TRBJ2-1, with TRBD2 matching over 11 bases. CDR1 is SNHLY and CDR2 is FYNNEI in the germline V gene. The junction had 1 base not matched to a gene; V was cut back by 5 bases and J by 1 base. The length of the CDR3 is 15 residues. CDR3 DNA: TGTGCCAGCAGTCGACTAGCGGGGTCCTACAATGAGCAGTTCTTC. Protein: CASSRLAGSYNEQFF.

Only one count was recorded for this clone. The CDR3: CASSLNLAGGQEQYF. CDR3 nucleotide sequence: TGTGCCAGCAGCTTAAACCTAGCGGGAGGTCAAGAGCAGTACTTC. The chain combines TRBV7-2 with TRBJ2-7; 11 positions match TRBD2. The CDR3 sequence is 15 residues long. Germline V lookup: CDR1 SGHTA, CDR2 FQGNSA. J gave up 7 bases and V 2 bases, and 7 bases lay outside the gene matches.